The clone carrying this T cell receptor beta chain was counted only a few times. Its antigen remains unidentified. Coverage ceases 3 residues before the CDR3 finishes, and the germline J gene fills in the end. Donors gave about 5 to 8 ml heparinized peripheral whole blood. These data come from a study of T cell clonality in common variable immunodeficiency. Sequencing was performed with immunoSEQ multiplex PCR; in TCRdb, only in-frame clones are kept and a portion is missing. The sample contains around 32,000 clones, none of them singletons. CDR1 and CDR2 (germline): SGHVS, FQNEAQ. The CDR3 extends over 17 amino acids. V lost 3 bases to trimming and J lost 6 bases, with 23 bases between them. Study-level results: In common variable immunodeficiency, TCR beta chains reportedly carried fewer deletions and N-nucleotide insertions. CVID subjects showed higher TCRbeta clonality than healthy controls.

This TCR came from a person aged 18 to 75 in good health. Sequencing input: peripheral blood mononuclear cells. This sequence joins TRBV7-8 and TRBJ1-2, with D possibly being TRBD1 (6 bases). The CDR3 region is CASSFGPGGQGIHGYTF. The part of the CDR3 DNA that was read is TGTGCCAGCAGCTTTGGTCCGGGGGGGCAGGGGATTCATGGC. Looking up the rest from reference TRBV7-8 and TRBJ1-2 gives the full variable domain: GAGVSQSPRYKVAKRGQDVALRCDPISGHVSLFWYQQALGQGPEFLTYFQNEAQLDKSGLPSDRFFAERPEGSVSTLKIQRTQQEDSAVYLCASSFGPGGQGIHGYTFGSGTRLTVV.